Sequencing of this T cell receptor (beta chain) was carried out in a study of blood T cell repertoires in COVID-19. For the study at large: The cDNA or gDNA used as material had been derived from T cells, B-cell-depleted T cells, or PBMCs.

Germline values: CDR1 SGDLS, CDR2 YYNGEE. J was trimmed by 4 bases and V by 5 bases; bases with no gene match: 14. This CDR3 contains 16 residues. Authors' analysis steps: By means of reference gene primer amplification, nucleated cell counts were estimated. Sequencing used immunoSEQ multiplex PCR; TCRdb keeps in-frame clones, though not all of them. D and trimming were read from the DNA, whereas the V and J calls and clone size are those reported in that table. The sample lists fewer than 70,000 clones, around 90% seen once, with roughly 2.3% in the top ten. The material sequenced was peripheral blood. The chain couples TRBV9 to TRBJ1-2; TRBD1 matches 7 bases. The source of this sequence is a human donor in a cohort sampled during active COVID-19. The CDR3 reads CASRRETGNPTYGYTF. Here the CDR3 DNA reads TGTGCCAGCAGGAGGGAGACAGGGAACCCCACCTATGGCTACACCTTC.